This T cell receptor beta chain was sequenced during a study of cytomegalovirus exposure and HLA in healthy donors. Study observations and caveats: Later on, analysis showed that most CMV-associated TCR beta chains appeared to be HLA-restricted. Exclusion as indistinguishable affected some V segments, including TRBV6-2 and TRBV6-3. Segments of the TCR beta V type were, in most cases, productive about 87% or about 30% of the time in an earlier analysis.

Germline V gives CDR1 SGHVS, CDR2 FQNEAQ. The CDR3 totals 12 residues. The germline V and J ends were trimmed by 4 bases and 11 bases, with 14 bases remaining between them. PCR employed 60 Vbeta and 13 Jbeta primers. Original processing notes: A follow-up analysis tallied 86 million or so unique TCR beta chains, some 11 million shared. The table came from immunoSEQ multiplex PCR; TCRdb's copy has only in-frame clones and leaves some out. That table is the source of V, J and clone size, and D and trimming were worked out from the DNA. The table has under 130,000 clones, 78% seen once; the top ten hold under 1.5%. Note on this clone: Its antigen remains unknown.

V usage is TRBV7-8 and J usage is TRBJ2-5, with D maybe TRBD2 (5 bases). The sequenced sample was PBMCs. This TCR was sampled from a man between 25 and 39 years old in good health and CMV-seronegative. In DNA form, the CDR3 reads TGTGCCAGCAGCTCTCGGGATGTTGAGCAGTACTTC. Translated, it gives CASSSRDVEQYF.